The source of this T cell receptor (beta chain) is a study of T cell clonotyping in hematopoietic cell transplantation. The CDR3 loop spans 13 amino acids. The V gene lost 4 bases and the J gene lost 2 bases, with 9 bases spanning the gap. In germline, CDR1 is SGHDT, CDR2 YYEEEE. Only in-frame clones appear in the TCRdb table, and some are missing; sequencing was by immunoSEQ multiplex PCR. The profile shows about 43,000 clones, around 84% of them singletons. Described time point: recipient sample about 28 days before transplant, after cytoreduction. The source material was peripheral blood mononuclear cells, sampled before stem cell transplant. The clonotype comes from a man aged 60 to 75 with acute myeloid leukemia. Some clones in this sample may be carry-over from other donors' samples. The chain links TRBV5-6 to TRBJ1-2; no clear D gene. The CDR3 DNA sequence: TGTGCCAGCAGCGGAGACACCAACTATGGCTACACCTTC. Its protein is CASSGDTNYGYTF.